This TCR beta chain was retrieved from a study of blood T cells in healthy people across ages (dated by TCRdb to between 2014 and 2017). Broadly, across the study: In model experiments, roughly one uniquely barcoded TCR beta cDNA molecule per two T cells was captured by template switching. The donors were split into four age groups: young (average 16 years), middle-aged (over 35), aged (more than 55) and long-lived (more than 80). Using deep sequencing normalized with unique cDNA molecular identifiers, the study measured how TCR beta repertoire diversity changes with age. To avoid experimental bias, donors of different ages were distributed randomly across sequencing lanes. Using the same blood draw, the study looked at two additional independent replicas of 1 million unique cDNA reads for two donors, one aged 18 to 30 and the other aged 80 or older.

Concerning this clonotype: It has no known antigen specificity. The sample holds no much larger clone one base away, and base qualities are not on file.

The donors were around 39 Caucasian individuals from Russia, aged 6 to 90 years, who were systemically healthy. Around 9.9 milliliters of peripheral blood were collected from each donor into EDTA-treated Vacutainer tubes. Ficoll-Paque density-gradient centrifugation was used to isolate PBMCs, with at least 7 million per sample. Trizol reagent was used to extract total RNA from PBMCs, with at least 6 micrograms per sample. For every donor, flow cytometry on a PBMC aliquot measured the percentage of naive CD45RAhigh/CD27high T cells. Library creation used 5' RACE. TCRdb names Illumina HiSeq 2500 as the instrument used. A second PCR of roughly 7 to 12 cycles was performed with a sample-barcoded 5' primer and a J-beta primer mix. A template-switch 5' adaptor carrying 12 random nucleotides introduced a unique molecular identifier onto each TCR beta cDNA molecule. Each sample yielded at least 3 million CDR3-containing paired-end reads. All of the RNA was converted into first-strand cDNA using the Mint cDNA synthesis kit, with a TRBC-specific oligonucleotide serving as the primer. Following uracil-DNA glycosylase treatment, all cDNA underwent a first 18-cycle PCR with the universal primers M1SS and BC2_uni_R. On the authors' methods: Normalization of each sample was performed by random selection of 1 million high-quality reads, each carrying a distinct molecular identifier. Reads sharing molecular identifiers were discarded rather than binned into consensus sequences. MiTCR, set to a Q25 quality threshold and the strictest error-elimination algorithm, was used for CDR3 identification, clonotype clustering and error correction. A nonparametric unseen species model with Euler transformation was used to estimate lower-bound total TCR beta diversity. TCRdb applied fastp at Q25 and MiXCR to the public reads, then kept only in-frame beta chains. Every distinct CDR3 protein forms one entry, paired with its most common genes and DNA. None of the V and J calls come from the authors' own analysis; TCRdb made them. The sample yields approximately 1.5 million distinct CDR3 sequences; 30% to 35% were counted once. The ten largest account for 11% of the sample.

V and J are trimmed by 4 bases and 3 bases, and the gene matches miss 5 bases of the junction. Including cysteine and phenylalanine, the CDR3 has 14 amino acids. Only the CDR3 DNA stays, 42 bases, in frame from base 1. The CDR1 and CDR2 encoded by the germline V gene are SGHRS and YFSETQ. What the research found in general, with its limitations: Because profiling used bulk unsorted PBMCs, naive and antigen-experienced compartments could not be compared conclusively. Observed TCR beta diversity per million T cells fell roughly linearly with age, and a significant reduction was already apparent by age about 36. There was a strong correlation between observed TCR beta diversity and the percentage of naive T cells measured by flow cytometry. Estimates of total diversity based on one million sequenced T cells were considered lower bounds and underestimates. The CMV infection status of donors was not known, potentially confounding age-related changes in expanded clonotypes. Compared with the aged group, the long-lived group had more naive CD4+ T cells, fewer expanded clones and increased TCR diversity, a pattern suggesting age selection.

Specimen: blood. Recombination linked TRBV5-1 to TRBJ2-7; the junction holds 9 bases that match TRBD2. This clonotype originated in a woman aged 25-40 years in good health. DNA sequence: TGCGCCAGCAGCCCGATAGCGGGAGTCTACGAGCAGTACTTC. The resulting protein is CASSPIAGVYEQYF. Beyond the CDR3, the reference TRBV5-1 and TRBJ2-7 genes provide the residues; the full variable domain reads: KAGVTQTPRYLIKTRGQQVTLSCSPISGHRSVSWYQQTPGQGLQFLFEYFSETQRNKGNFPGRFSGRQFSNSRSEMNVSTLELGDSALYLCASSPIAGVYEQYFGPGTRLTVT.